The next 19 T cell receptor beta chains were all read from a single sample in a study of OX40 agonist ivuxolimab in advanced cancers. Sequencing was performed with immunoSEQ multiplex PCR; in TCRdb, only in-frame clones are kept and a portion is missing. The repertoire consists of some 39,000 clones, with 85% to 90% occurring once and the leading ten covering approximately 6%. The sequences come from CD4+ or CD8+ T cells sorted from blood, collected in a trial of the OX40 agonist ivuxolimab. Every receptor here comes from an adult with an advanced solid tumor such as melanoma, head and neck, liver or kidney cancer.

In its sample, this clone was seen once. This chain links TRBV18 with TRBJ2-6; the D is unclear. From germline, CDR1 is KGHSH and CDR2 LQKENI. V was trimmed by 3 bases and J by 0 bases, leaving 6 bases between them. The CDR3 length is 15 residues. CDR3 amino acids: CASSPPSSGANVLTF. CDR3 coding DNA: TGTGCCAGCTCACCCCCGAGCTCTGGGGCCAACGTCCTGACTTTC.

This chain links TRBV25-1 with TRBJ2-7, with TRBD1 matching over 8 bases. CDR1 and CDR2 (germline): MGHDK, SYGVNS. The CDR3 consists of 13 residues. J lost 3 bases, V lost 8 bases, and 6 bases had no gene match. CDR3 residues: CASGQGSRYEQYF. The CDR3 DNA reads TGTGCCAGCGGACAGGGATCCCGCTACGAGCAGTACTTC.

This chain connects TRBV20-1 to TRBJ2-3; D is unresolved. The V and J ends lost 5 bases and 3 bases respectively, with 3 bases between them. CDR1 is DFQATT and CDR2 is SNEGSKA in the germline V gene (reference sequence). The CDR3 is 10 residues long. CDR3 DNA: TGCAGTGCTGGGACAGATACGCAGTATTTT. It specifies CSAGTDTQYF.

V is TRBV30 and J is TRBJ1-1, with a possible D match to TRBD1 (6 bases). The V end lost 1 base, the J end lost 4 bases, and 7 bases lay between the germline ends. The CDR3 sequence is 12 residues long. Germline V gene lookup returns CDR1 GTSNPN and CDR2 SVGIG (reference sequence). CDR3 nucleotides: TGTGCCTGGAGTGCCAGGGGCACTGAAGCTTTCTTT. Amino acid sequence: CAWSARGTEAFF. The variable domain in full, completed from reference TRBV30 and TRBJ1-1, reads SQTIHQWPATLVQPVGSPLSLECTVEGTSNPNLYWYRQAAGRGLQLLFYSVGIGQISSEVPQNLSASRPQDRQFILSSKKLLLSDSGFYLCAWSARGTEAFFGQGTRLTVV.

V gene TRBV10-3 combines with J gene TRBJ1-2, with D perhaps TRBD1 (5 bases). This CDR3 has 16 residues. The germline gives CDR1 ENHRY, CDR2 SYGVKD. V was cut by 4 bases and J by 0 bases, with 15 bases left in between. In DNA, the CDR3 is TGTGCCATCAGTGCTCCCGGGGGGATATCTAACTATGGCTACACCTTC. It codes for CAISAPGGISNYGYTF.

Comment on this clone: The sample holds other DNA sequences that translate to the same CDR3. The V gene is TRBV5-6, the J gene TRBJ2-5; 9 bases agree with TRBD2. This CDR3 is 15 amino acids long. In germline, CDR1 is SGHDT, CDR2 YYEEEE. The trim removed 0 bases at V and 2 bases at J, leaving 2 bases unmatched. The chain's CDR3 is CASSLGLAGQETQYF. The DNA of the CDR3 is TGTGCCAGCAGCTTGGGGCTAGCGGGACAAGAGACCCAGTACTTC.

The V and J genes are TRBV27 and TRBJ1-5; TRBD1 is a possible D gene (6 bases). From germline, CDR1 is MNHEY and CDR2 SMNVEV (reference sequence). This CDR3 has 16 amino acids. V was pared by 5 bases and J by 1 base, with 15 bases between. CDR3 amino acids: CASSPQQGQSNQPQHF. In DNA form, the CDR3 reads TGTGCCAGCAGTCCCCAACAGGGTCAAAGCAATCAGCCCCAGCATTTT.

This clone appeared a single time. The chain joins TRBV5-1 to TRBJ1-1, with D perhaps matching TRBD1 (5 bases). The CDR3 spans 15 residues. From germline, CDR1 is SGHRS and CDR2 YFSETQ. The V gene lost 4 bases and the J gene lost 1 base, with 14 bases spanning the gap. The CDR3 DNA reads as TGCGCCAGCAGCCCTGGGGGGGTCTCGAACACTGAAGCTTTCTTT. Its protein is CASSPGGVSNTEAFF.

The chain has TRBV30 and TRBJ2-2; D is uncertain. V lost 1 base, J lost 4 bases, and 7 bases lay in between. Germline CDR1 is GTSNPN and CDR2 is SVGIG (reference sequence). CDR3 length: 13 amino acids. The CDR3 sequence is CAWSERPTGELFF. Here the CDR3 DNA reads TGTGCCTGGAGTGAACGACCCACCGGGGAGCTGTTTTTT.

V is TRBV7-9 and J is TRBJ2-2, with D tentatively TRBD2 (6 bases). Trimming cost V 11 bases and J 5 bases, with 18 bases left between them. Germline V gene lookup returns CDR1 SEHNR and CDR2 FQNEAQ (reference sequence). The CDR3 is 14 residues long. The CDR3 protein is CAGGGRSGTGELFF. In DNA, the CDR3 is TGTGCCGGCGGAGGGAGGAGTGGAACCGGGGAGCTGTTTTTT.

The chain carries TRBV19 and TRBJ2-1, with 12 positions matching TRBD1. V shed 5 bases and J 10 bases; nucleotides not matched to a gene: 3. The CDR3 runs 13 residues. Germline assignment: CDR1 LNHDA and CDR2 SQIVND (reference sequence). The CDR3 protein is CASSGTGGIEQFF. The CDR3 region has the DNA TGTGCCAGTAGTGGGACAGGGGGCATCGAGCAGTTCTTC.

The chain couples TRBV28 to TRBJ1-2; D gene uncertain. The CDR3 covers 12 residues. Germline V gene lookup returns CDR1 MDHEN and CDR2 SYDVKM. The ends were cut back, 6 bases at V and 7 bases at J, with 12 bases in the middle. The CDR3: CASSLNGAGYTF. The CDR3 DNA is TGTGCCAGCAGCCTAAACGGTGCTGGCTACACCTTC.

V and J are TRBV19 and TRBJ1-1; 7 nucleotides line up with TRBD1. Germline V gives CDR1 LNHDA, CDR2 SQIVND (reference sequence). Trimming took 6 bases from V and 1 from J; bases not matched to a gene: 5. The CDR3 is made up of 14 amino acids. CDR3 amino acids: CASSRGQANTEAFF. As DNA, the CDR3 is TGTGCCAGTAGCCGAGGACAGGCGAACACTGAAGCTTTCTTT.

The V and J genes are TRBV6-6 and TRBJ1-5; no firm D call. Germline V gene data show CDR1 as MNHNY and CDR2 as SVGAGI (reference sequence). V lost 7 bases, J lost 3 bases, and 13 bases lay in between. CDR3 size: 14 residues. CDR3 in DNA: TGTGCCAGCAACAGAGGGTATGCCAATCAGCCCCAGCATTTT. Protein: CASNRGYANQPQHF.

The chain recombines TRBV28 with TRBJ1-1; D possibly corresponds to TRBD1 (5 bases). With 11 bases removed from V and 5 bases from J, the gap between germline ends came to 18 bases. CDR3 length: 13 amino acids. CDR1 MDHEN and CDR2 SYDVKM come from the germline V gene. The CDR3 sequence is CAATAGGRTEAFF. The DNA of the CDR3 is TGTGCCGCAACCGCGGGGGGGAGAACTGAAGCTTTCTTT. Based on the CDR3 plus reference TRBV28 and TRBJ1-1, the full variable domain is DVKVTQSSRYLVKRTGEKVFLECVQDMDHENMFWYRQDPGLGLRLIYFSYDVKMKEKGDIPEGYSVSREKKERFSLILESASTNQTSMYLCAATAGGRTEAFFGQGTRLTVV.

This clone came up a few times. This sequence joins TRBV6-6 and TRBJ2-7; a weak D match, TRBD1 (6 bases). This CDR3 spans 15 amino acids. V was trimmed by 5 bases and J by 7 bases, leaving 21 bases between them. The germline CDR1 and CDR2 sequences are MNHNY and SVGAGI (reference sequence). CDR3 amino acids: CASSTDRRFLREQYF. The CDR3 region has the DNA TGTGCCAGCAGTACCGACAGGCGATTTCTACGGGAGCAGTACTTC.

The CDR3, as DNA: TGTGCCAGCAGTTTACTCGCGGGTCCCCTATTGGCAGATACGCAGTATTTT. This encodes CASSLLAGPLLADTQYF. This sequence joins TRBV28 and TRBJ2-3; tentatively, D is TRBD2 (5 bases). In germline, CDR1 is MDHEN, CDR2 SYDVKM. The CDR3 contains 17 residues. V was cut by 2 bases and J by 4 bases, with 19 bases left in between.

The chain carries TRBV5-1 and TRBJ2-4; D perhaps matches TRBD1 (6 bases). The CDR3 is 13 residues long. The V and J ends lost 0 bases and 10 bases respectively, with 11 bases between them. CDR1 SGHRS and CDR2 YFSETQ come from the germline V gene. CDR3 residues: CASSLVQGGIQYF. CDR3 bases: TGCGCCAGCAGCTTGGTACAGGGCGGGATTCAGTACTTC.

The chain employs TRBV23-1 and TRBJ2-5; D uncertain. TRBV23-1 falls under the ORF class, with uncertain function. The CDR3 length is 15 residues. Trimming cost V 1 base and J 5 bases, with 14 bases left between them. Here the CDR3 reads CASSQFLYEWETQYF. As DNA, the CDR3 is TGCGCCAGCAGTCAATTTTTGTACGAATGGGAGACCCAGTACTTC.